Listed below are T cell receptor beta chains from one sample, sequenced in a study of molecular identifiers for immune sequencing clone quantification. Each CDR3 protein gets one entry after TCRdb re-called the PCR reads with MiXCR. The sample lists about 640,000 distinct CDR3 sequences; 15% to 20% were seen once. Material for sequencing was naive CD8+ T cells from blood, with Jurkat cell RNA spiked in. The receptors derive from a human donor in good health. Some libraries in this study had Jurkat cell RNA spiked in. The CDR3 runs from the conserved cysteine through the conserved F or W. A D gene is named only where the DNA matches it firmly. Size values are once, few and many counts, or a class for expanded clones, and some rows have none.

cdr3_aa: CASSIDLLAGGYTDTQYF
v_call: TRBV19
clone_size: NA
d_call: TRBD2
j_call: TRBJ2-3

cdr3_aa: CASSLTGTVSNEQYF
v_call: TRBV19
clone_size: many
d_call: TRBD1
j_call: TRBJ2-7

cdr3_aa: CASSLAGGPHEQFF
v_call: TRBV27
clone_size: many
d_call: TRBD2
j_call: TRBJ2-1

cdr3_aa: CASSRPGQNIYEQYF
v_call: TRBV7-9
clone_size: NA
d_call: TRBD1
j_call: TRBJ2-7

cdr3_aa: CASSQDWGPSVYNEQFF
v_call: TRBV4-3
clone_size: NA
d_call: NA
j_call: TRBJ2-1

cdr3_aa: CASSQGQPGGTEAFF
v_call: TRBV4-2
clone_size: few
d_call: NA
j_call: TRBJ1-1

cdr3_aa: CASSEAGGQLRDTQYF
v_call: TRBV2
clone_size: many
d_call: NA
j_call: TRBJ2-3

cdr3_aa: CASSSSSLRGSGGQKTGGLFF
v_call: TRBV12-3/TRBV12-4
clone_size: NA
d_call: NA
j_call: TRBJ2-2

cdr3_aa: CASSFWQTGTEAFF
v_call: TRBV28
clone_size: few
d_call: NA
j_call: TRBJ1-1

cdr3_aa: CASRLDGTVTEAFF
v_call: TRBV12-3/TRBV12-4
clone_size: many
d_call: TRBD1
j_call: TRBJ1-1

cdr3_aa: CASSLTGGGYTEAFF
v_call: TRBV7-9
clone_size: few
d_call: NA
j_call: TRBJ1-1

cdr3_aa: CATLQGHEQYF
v_call: TRBV27
clone_size: many
d_call: NA
j_call: TRBJ2-7

cdr3_aa: CSVVRRDYGYTF
v_call: TRBV29-1
clone_size: many
d_call: NA
j_call: TRBJ1-2

cdr3_aa: CASRRSMNTEAFF
v_call: TRBV5-8
clone_size: few
d_call: NA
j_call: TRBJ1-1

cdr3_aa: CASSSPFEPNYGYTF
v_call: TRBV21-1
clone_size: NA
d_call: NA
j_call: TRBJ1-2

cdr3_aa: CASSFGTSRPYEQYF
v_call: TRBV7-9
clone_size: few
d_call: TRBD2
j_call: TRBJ2-7

cdr3_aa: CASKEGGDYEKLFF
v_call: TRBV6-1
clone_size: many
d_call: NA
j_call: TRBJ1-4

cdr3_aa: CASSLGWALRETQYF
v_call: TRBV12-3/TRBV12-4
clone_size: many
d_call: NA
j_call: TRBJ2-5

cdr3_aa: CASSSPVLGMITDTQYF
v_call: TRBV7-2
clone_size: many
d_call: NA
j_call: TRBJ2-3

cdr3_aa: CASSSDRSNEKLFF
v_call: TRBV7-2
clone_size: many
d_call: TRBD1
j_call: TRBJ1-4

cdr3_aa: CASSQGFQGVWEETQYF
v_call: TRBV3-1
clone_size: NA
d_call: TRBD1
j_call: TRBJ2-5

cdr3_aa: CSACATSCSTDTRYF
v_call: TRBV20-1
clone_size: NA
d_call: NA
j_call: TRBJ2-3

cdr3_aa: CASSSGTGLFYEQYF
v_call: TRBV10-1
clone_size: NA
d_call: TRBD1
j_call: TRBJ2-7

cdr3_aa: CASSHRAESSYNEQFF
v_call: TRBV9
clone_size: few
d_call: NA
j_call: TRBJ2-1

cdr3_aa: CASSQIQYNEQFF
v_call: TRBV4-3
clone_size: many
d_call: NA
j_call: TRBJ2-1

cdr3_aa: CATKALVRRVEQFF
v_call: TRBV21-1
clone_size: NA
d_call: NA
j_call: TRBJ2-1

cdr3_aa: CASSYSTTRYLSGPYEQYF
v_call: TRBV6-2/TRBV6-3
clone_size: few
d_call: NA
j_call: TRBJ2-7

cdr3_aa: CASAGQGGGNEQFF
v_call: TRBV11-3
clone_size: few
d_call: TRBD1
j_call: TRBJ2-1

cdr3_aa: CASSMVVSTEAFF
v_call: TRBV19
clone_size: few
d_call: NA
j_call: TRBJ1-1

cdr3_aa: CASSYVGLSYEQYF
v_call: TRBV6-2/TRBV6-3
clone_size: many
d_call: NA
j_call: TRBJ2-7

cdr3_aa: CASSQEDVPSFYGYTF
v_call: TRBV14
clone_size: NA
d_call: NA
j_call: TRBJ1-2

cdr3_aa: CASSPAGLAVSYEQYF
v_call: TRBV6-6
clone_size: NA
d_call: TRBD2
j_call: TRBJ2-7

cdr3_aa: CASSLAGTEPYEQYF
v_call: TRBV7-3
clone_size: NA
d_call: TRBD1
j_call: TRBJ2-7

cdr3_aa: CSARGVTYNEQFF
v_call: TRBV20-1
clone_size: NA
d_call: NA
j_call: TRBJ2-1

cdr3_aa: CASSQDRANGYTF
v_call: TRBV4-3
clone_size: many
d_call: NA
j_call: TRBJ1-2

cdr3_aa: CASSQVLGVYEQYF
v_call: TRBV4-3
clone_size: many
d_call: NA
j_call: TRBJ2-7

cdr3_aa: CASSPMGGSVQAFF
v_call: TRBV19
clone_size: NA
d_call: NA
j_call: TRBJ1-1

cdr3_aa: CASSLRWDMAGSGANVLTF
v_call: TRBV11-2
clone_size: NA
d_call: NA
j_call: TRBJ2-6

cdr3_aa: CASSPPADTQYF
v_call: TRBV7-9
clone_size: many
d_call: NA
j_call: TRBJ2-3

cdr3_aa: CSAKDRETYNEQFF
v_call: TRBV20-1
clone_size: many
d_call: TRBD1
j_call: TRBJ2-1

cdr3_aa: CASSLPGLAHNEQFF
v_call: TRBV27
clone_size: few
d_call: TRBD2
j_call: TRBJ2-1

cdr3_aa: CASTRFTTNEKLFF
v_call: TRBV5-6
clone_size: many
d_call: NA
j_call: TRBJ1-4

cdr3_aa: CASSYLTGARLGNSPLHF
v_call: TRBV6-5
clone_size: many
d_call: TRBD1
j_call: TRBJ1-6

cdr3_aa: CASSPGDPGYEQYF
v_call: TRBV7-8
clone_size: many
d_call: NA
j_call: TRBJ2-7

cdr3_aa: CAISEVVNTEAFF
v_call: TRBV10-3
clone_size: many
d_call: NA
j_call: TRBJ1-1

cdr3_aa: CASSSLSGGGNEQFF
v_call: TRBV6-2/TRBV6-3
clone_size: many
d_call: TRBD2
j_call: TRBJ2-1

cdr3_aa: CASSQEGRQDTGAFF
v_call: TRBV4-3
clone_size: NA
d_call: NA
j_call: TRBJ1-1

cdr3_aa: CASSQWNEAQYF
v_call: TRBV18
clone_size: many
d_call: NA
j_call: TRBJ2-5